The present T cell receptor (beta chain) was sequenced within a study of human T cells and chemical hapten exposure. V dropped 8 bases and J dropped 4; count of bases not matched to a gene: 11. Germline lookup yields CDR1 SGHTA and CDR2 FQGNSA. The CDR3 consists of 15 residues. As for time point: patch test 3, about 24 weeks after DPC sensitization. Treatment in this sample: therapeutic diphenylcyclopropenone sensitization with weekly scalp DPC. Via MiXCR, TCRdb re-called the RACE reads, giving one row per CDR3 protein. The repertoire has about 160,000 distinct CDR3 sequences, about a quarter of them found once; the top ten carry about 2%.

The rearrangement links TRBV7-2 to TRBJ2-1, with 7 bases lining up with TRBD1. The sequence came from a woman aged 18 to 35 with alopecia areata. Some clones in this sample may be carry-over from other donors' samples. Source: whole blood, taken in connection with sensitization to the hapten diphenylcyclopropenone (DPC). CDR3 DNA sequence: TGTGCCAGCCTCGGACAGGAGCTGAGATACAATGAGCAGTTCTTC. Residues: CASLGQELRYNEQFF.